This T cell receptor beta chain appears in the sequencing data of a study of T-cell reconstitution after alpha-beta-depleted transplantation in children. Remarks on this clonotype: Its antigen is not identified.

The V gene's germline CDR1 is DFQATT and CDR2 SNEGSKA (reference sequence). The V and J ends lost 5 bases and 2 bases respectively, with 4 bases between them. The CDR3 spans 11 residues. Unique molecular identifiers tagged the TCRbeta library. MiXCR, run by TCRdb on the PCR reads, gives a single entry per CDR3 protein. The sample lists 350,000 to 500,000 distinct CDR3 sequences, 43% occurring once. Study-wide results and caveats: TCRbeta diversity was high at day 60 in some patients (a result of surviving recipient T cells and thymic progenitors). Alpha-beta T cells about two months after transplant reportedly derived from several hundred expanded graft clones. One year post-transplant, T-cell counts and diversity were largely derived from T cells produced anew.

The chain carries TRBV20-1 and TRBJ2-1; no firm D call. Sequenced material: PBMCs, taken before TCRalphabeta/CD19-depleted stem cell transplant. The TCR comes from a girl aged 2-10 years with aplastic anemia, due to receive a stem cell transplant. The CDR3 is CSAGAYNEQFF. The CDR3 nucleotides are TGCAGTGCTGGGGCCTACAATGAGCAGTTCTTC.